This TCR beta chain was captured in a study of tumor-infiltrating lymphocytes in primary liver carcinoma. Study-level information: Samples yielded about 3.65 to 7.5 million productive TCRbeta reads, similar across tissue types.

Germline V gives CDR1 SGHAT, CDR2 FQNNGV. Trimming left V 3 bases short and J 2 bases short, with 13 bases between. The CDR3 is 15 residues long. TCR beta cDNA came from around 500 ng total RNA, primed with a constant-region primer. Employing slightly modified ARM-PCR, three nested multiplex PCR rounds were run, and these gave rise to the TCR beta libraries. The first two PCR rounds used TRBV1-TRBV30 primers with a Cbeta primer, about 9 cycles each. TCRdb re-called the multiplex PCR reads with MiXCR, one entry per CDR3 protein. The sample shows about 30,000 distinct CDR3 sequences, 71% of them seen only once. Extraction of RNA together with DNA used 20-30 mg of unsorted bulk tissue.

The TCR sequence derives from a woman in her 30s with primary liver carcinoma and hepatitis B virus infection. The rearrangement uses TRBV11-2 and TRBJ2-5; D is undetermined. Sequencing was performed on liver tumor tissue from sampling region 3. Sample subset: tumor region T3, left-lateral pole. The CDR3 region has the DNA TGTGCCAGCAGCTTGGGGTTGGTATCGCAAGAGACCCAGTACTTC. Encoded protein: CASSLGLVSQETQYF.